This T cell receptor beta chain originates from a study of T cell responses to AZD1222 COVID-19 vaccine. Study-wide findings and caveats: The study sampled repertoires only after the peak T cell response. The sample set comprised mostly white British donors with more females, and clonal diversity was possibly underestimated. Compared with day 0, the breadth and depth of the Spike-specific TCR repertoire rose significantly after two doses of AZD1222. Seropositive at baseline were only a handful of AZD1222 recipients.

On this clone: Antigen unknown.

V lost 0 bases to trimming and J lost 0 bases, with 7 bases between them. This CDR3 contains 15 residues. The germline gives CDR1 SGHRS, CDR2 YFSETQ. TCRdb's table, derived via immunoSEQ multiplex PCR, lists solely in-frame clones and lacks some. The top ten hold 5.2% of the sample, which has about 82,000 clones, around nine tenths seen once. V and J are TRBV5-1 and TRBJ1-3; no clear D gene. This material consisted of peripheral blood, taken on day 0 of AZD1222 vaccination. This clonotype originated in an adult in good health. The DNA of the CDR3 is TGCGCCAGCAGCTTGGGTTGGAGCTCTGGAAACACCATATATTTT. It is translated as CASSLGWSSGNTIYF.